What follows describes a single TCR beta chain. The antigen is undetermined. The data were obtained in a study of coeliac disease. On the study more broadly: The study queried TRBV7-2 bias without high-resolution HLA data. Study conclusions and caveats: The authors judged this method unsuitable for unbiased gliadin-specific T cell detection. Intraepithelial and lamina propria fractions were not highly pure, so cross-contamination was possible.

Method: immunoSEQ multiplex PCR; TCRdb's copy keeps in-frame clones and lacks some. The sample records 3,000 to 3,500 clones, about three fifths being singletons. Germline values: CDR1 GTSNPN, CDR2 SVGIG (reference sequence). The V end was cut by 0 bases, the J end by 6 bases, with 12 bases between. This CDR3 comprises 14 residues. Sequencing used lymphocytes from the gut lamina propria. This sequence joins TRBV30 and TRBJ2-1; D gene uncertain. This receptor was taken from a woman aged 45-65 years without celiac disease. The CDR3 DNA reads as TGTGCCTGGAGTGTATACTCCTCCCCCAATGAGCAGTTCTTC. Protein: CAWSVYSSPNEQFF.